This T cell receptor beta chain was identified in a study of blood T cell repertoires in COVID-19. Study-wide context: COVID-19 samples from acute and convalescent phases originated in the United States, Italy and Spain. From T cells, B-cell-depleted T cells, or PBMCs came the material, which was cDNA or gDNA.

How the authors handled the data: For nucleated cells, counts were estimated from reference gene primer amplification. The table came from immunoSEQ multiplex PCR; TCRdb's copy has only in-frame clones and leaves some out. V, J and clone size derive from that table, while D and trimming were established from the DNA sequence. The table records around 250,000 clones, 86% of them present only once. The CDR3 is 17 amino acids. The sample was peripheral blood. The chain has TRBV21-1 and TRBJ1-5; TRBD1 is the table's D call, not checked against the DNA. TRBV21-1 is a recognized pseudogene. The source is a man older than 75 with acute or convalescent COVID-19. CDR3 region: CASSTIGQGLWNQPQHF. The CDR3 region has the DNA TGTGCCAGCAGCACTATAGGACAGGGCCTATGGAATCAGCCCCAGCATTTT.